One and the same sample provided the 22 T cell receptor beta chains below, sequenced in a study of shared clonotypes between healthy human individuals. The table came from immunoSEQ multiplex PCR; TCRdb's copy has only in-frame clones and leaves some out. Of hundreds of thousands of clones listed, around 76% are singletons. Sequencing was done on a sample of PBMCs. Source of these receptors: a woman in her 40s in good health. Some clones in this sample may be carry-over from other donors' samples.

The CDR3 region is CASSLEGRQGANYEQYF. In DNA, the CDR3 is TGTGCCAGCAGCTTAGAAGGTCGACAGGGGGCTAACTACGAGCAGTACTTC. J is TRBJ2-7 and V is TRBV7-9; TRBD1 matches 10 bases. Trimming at V came to 1 base and at J to 3 bases, leaving 9 bases not matched to a gene. The CDR3 has 17 amino acids. Germline CDR1 SEHNR, CDR2 FQNEAQ (reference sequence).

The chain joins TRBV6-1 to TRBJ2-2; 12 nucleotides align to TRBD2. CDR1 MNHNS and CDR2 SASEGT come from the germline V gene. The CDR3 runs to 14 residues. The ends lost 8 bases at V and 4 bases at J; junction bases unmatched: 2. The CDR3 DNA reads TGTGCCAGCGGGGGACTAGCGGGCACCGGGGAGCTGTTTTTT. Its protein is CASGGLAGTGELFF.

CDR3 sequence (DNA): TGTGCCAGCAGTTTATTCCTAGCGGCCAACCGTGACATTCAGTACTTC. It encodes CASSLFLAANRDIQYF. This rearrangement joins TRBV27 to TRBJ2-4; TRBD2 matches 7 bases. V was pared by 1 base and J by 8 bases, with 11 bases of the junction left unmatched. Looked up from germline, CDR1 is MNHEY and CDR2 is SMNVEV (reference sequence). The CDR3 loop spans 16 amino acids.

DNA for the CDR3: TGCAGCGTTGACCGGAGCTCCTACAATGAGCAGTTCTTC. The encoded protein is CSVDRSSYNEQFF. This chain links TRBV29-1 with TRBJ2-1; no firm D call. V lost 3 bases to trimming and J lost 0 bases, with 6 bases between them. Germline CDR1 and CDR2: SQVTM and ANQGSEA. The CDR3 length is 13 residues.

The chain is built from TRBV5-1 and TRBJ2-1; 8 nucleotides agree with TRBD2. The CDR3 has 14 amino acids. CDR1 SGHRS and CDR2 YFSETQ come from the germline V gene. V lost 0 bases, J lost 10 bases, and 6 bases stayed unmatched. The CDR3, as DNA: TGCGCCAGCAGCTTGGGGGGAGCGGGAGAAGAGCAGTTCTTC. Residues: CASSLGGAGEEQFF. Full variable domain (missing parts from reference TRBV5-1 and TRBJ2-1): KAGVTQTPRYLIKTRGQQVTLSCSPISGHRSVSWYQQTPGQGLQFLFEYFSETQRNKGNFPGRFSGRQFSNSRSEMNVSTLELGDSALYLCASSLGGAGEEQFFGPGTRLTVL.

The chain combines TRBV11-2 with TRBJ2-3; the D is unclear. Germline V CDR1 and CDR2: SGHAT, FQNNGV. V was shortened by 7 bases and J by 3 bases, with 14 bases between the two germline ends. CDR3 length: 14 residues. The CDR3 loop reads CASKLSSVTDTQYF. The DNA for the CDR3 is TGTGCCAGCAAGCTTAGCTCTGTAACAGATACGCAGTATTTT.

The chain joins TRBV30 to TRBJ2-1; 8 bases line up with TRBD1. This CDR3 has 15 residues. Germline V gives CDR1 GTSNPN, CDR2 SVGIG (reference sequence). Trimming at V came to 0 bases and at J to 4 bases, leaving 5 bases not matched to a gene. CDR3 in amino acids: CAWSVRQGAYNEQFF. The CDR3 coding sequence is TGTGCCTGGAGTGTACGGCAGGGGGCATACAATGAGCAGTTCTTC.

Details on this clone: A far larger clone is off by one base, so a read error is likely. The CDR3 is CASLLSRDTGELFF. The DNA of the CDR3 is TGTGCCAGCCTCTTGTCCCGGGACACCGGGGAGCTGTTTTTT. V usage is TRBV2 and J usage is TRBJ2-2, with no clear D. This CDR3 spans 14 amino acids. The V end was cut by 8 bases, the J end by 3 bases, with 13 bases between. Germline values: CDR1 SNHLY, CDR2 FYNNEI.

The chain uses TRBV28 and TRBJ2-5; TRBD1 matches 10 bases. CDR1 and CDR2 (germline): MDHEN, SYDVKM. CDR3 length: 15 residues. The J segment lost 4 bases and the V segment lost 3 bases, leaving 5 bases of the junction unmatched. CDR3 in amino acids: CASSLGQGTLETQYF. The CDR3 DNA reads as TGTGCCAGCAGTTTGGGACAGGGGACATTAGAGACCCAGTACTTC. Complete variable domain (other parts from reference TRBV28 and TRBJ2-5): DVKVTQSSRYLVKRTGEKVFLECVQDMDHENMFWYRQDPGLGLRLIYFSYDVKMKEKGDIPEGYSVSREKKERFSLILESASTNQTSMYLCASSLGQGTLETQYFGPGTRLLVL.

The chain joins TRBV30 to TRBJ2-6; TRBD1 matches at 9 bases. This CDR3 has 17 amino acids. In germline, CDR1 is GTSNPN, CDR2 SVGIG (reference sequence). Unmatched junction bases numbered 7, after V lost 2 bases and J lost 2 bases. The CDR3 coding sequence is TGTGCCTGGAGTCCCCAACAGGGGGCGCCTGGGGCCAACGTCCTGACTTTC. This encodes CAWSPQQGAPGANVLTF.

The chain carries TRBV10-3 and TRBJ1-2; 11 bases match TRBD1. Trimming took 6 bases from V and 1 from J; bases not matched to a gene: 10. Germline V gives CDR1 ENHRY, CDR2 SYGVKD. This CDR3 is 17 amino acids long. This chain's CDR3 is CAIRDRDRGMINYGYTF. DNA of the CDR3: TGTGCCATCAGGGACCGGGACAGGGGGATGATTAACTATGGCTACACCTTC.

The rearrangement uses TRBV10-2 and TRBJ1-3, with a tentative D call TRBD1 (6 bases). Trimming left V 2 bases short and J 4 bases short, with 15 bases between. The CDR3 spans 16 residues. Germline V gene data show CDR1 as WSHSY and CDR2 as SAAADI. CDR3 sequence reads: CASSETGRGTGNTIYF. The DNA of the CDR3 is TGCGCCAGCAGTGAGACAGGGAGAGGTACAGGAAACACCATATATTTT.

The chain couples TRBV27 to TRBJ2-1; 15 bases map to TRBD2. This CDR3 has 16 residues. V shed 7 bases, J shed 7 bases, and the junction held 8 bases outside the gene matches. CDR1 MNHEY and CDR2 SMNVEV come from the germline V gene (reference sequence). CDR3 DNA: TGTGCCAGCATCAGGACTAGCGGGAGGGCGAGGAATGAGCAGTTCTTC. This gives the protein CASIRTSGRARNEQFF.

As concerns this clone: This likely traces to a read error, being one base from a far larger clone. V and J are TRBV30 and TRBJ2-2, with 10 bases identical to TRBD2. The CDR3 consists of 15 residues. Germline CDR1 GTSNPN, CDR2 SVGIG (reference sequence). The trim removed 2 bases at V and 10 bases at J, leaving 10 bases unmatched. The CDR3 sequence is CAWSSGRASVVELFF. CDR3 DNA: TGTGCCTGGAGTAGCGGGAGGGCCTCAGTCGTGGAGCTGTTTTTT.

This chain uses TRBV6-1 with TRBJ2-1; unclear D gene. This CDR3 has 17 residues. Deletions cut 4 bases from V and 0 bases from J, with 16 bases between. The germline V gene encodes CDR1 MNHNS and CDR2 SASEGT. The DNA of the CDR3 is TGTGCCAGCAGTGCGATAAGGGCGTTGAGCTCCTACAATGAGCAGTTCTTC. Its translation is CASSAIRALSSYNEQFF.

The CDR3 DNA reads TGTGCCAGCAGTTTATTTGTAAGCCCGCCGGACAATGAGCAGTTCTTC. Its protein is CASSLFVSPPDNEQFF. The chain uses TRBV28 and TRBJ2-1, with D unresolved. The CDR3 has 16 residues. Trimming pared 1 base from V and 5 bases from J, leaving 15 bases between. The germline V gene encodes CDR1 MDHEN and CDR2 SYDVKM.

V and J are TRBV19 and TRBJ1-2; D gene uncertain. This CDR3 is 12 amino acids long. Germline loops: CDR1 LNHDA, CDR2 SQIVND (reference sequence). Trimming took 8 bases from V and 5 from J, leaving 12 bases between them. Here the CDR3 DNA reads TGTGCCAGTGGAGAGACGGTATATGGCTACACCTTC. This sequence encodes CASGETVYGYTF.

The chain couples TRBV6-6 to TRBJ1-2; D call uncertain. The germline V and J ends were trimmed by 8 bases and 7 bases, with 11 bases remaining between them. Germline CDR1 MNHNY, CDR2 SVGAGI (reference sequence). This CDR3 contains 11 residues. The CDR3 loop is CASGSLLGYTF. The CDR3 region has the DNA TGTGCCAGCGGCTCCCTTCTTGGCTACACCTTC.

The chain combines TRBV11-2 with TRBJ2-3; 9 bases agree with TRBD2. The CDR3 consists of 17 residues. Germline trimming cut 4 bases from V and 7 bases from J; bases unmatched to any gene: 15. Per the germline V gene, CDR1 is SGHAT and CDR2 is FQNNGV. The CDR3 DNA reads TGTGCCAGCAGCTACAGAGGGGTGGCGGGAGGGGTGAATACGCAGTATTTT. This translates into CASSYRGVAGGVNTQYF.

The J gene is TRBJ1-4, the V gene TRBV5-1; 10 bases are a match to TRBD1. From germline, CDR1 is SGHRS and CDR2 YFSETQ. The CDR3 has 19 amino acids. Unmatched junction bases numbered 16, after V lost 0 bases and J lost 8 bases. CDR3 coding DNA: TGCGCCAGCAGCTTGGGTTCCGGGACAGGGGCCGCGAGTTGGGAAAAACTGTTTTTT. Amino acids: CASSLGSGTGAASWEKLFF.

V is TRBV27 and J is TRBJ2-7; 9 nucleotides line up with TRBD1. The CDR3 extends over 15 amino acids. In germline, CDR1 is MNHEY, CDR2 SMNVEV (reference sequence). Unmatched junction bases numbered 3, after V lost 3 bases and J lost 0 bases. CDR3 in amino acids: CASSFVGQGSYEQYF. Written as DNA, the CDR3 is TGTGCCAGCAGTTTTGTGGGACAGGGCTCCTACGAGCAGTACTTC.

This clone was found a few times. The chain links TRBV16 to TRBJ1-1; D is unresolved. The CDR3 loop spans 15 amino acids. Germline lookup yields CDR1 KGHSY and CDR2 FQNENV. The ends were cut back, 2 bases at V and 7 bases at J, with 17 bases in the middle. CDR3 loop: CASSQISVEEVEAFF. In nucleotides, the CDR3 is TGTGCCAGCAGCCAAATATCAGTCGAGGAAGTTGAAGCTTTCTTT.